One and the same sample provided the 9 T cell receptor beta chains below, sequenced in a study of CD8+CD57+ T cells in acquired aplastic anemia. Genomic DNA, serving as template, underwent TCR beta VDJ and CDR3 profiling. Via MiXCR, TCRdb re-called the reads, giving one row per CDR3 protein. Among approximately 130,000 distinct CDR3 sequences listed, almost 40% were seen once. Patients chosen for sequencing had shown CD8+CD57+ cell expansion by flow cytometry. Sequences were obtained from sorted CD4+, CD8+, or CD8+CD57+ T cells (not recorded which) from PBMCs. The receptors were sampled from a human donor with aplastic anemia.

Ten or more counts support this clonotype. The chain employs TRBV3-1 and TRBJ2-3; TRBD2 is a possible D gene (7 bases). CDR1 and CDR2 (germline): LGHDT, YNNKEL (reference sequence). The CDR3 extends over 16 amino acids. V was pared by 4 bases and J by 1 base, with 15 bases between. The CDR3 bases are TGTGCCAGCAGCCTCAGGACGGGGGGCGGCACAGATACGCAGTATTTT. Encoded protein: CASSLRTGGGTDTQYF.

This clonotype has just one count. The V and J genes are TRBV7-7 and TRBJ2-1, with 9 bases that match TRBD1. The germline gives CDR1 SSHAT, CDR2 FNYEAQ (reference sequence). The length of the CDR3 is 16 residues. V lost 1 base, J lost 8 bases, and 9 bases stayed unmatched. The CDR3 DNA sequence: TGTGCCAGCAGCTTAGTTCCCGGGACAGGGTCCCATGAGCAGTTCTTC. It is translated as CASSLVPGTGSHEQFF.

Points on this clonotype: This sequence may be a read error, since a much larger clone differs from it by one base. The chain has TRBV20-1 and TRBJ1-4, with a tentative D call TRBD1 (5 bases). The germline V gene encodes CDR1 DFQATT and CDR2 SNEGSKA (reference sequence). CDR3 length equals 15 residues. The CDR3 sequence is CSASRDPSTNEKLLF. The CDR3 region has the DNA TGCAGTGCTAGCAGGGACCCTTCAACTAATGAAAAACTGCTTTTT.

The V gene is TRBV7-2, the J gene TRBJ1-5; 7 nucleotides line up with TRBD1. CDR1 and CDR2 from the germline V gene are SGHTA and FQGNSA. There are 14 residues in the CDR3. The trim removed 7 bases at V and 6 bases at J, leaving 9 bases unmatched. The CDR3 loop reads CASNKQGSLQPQHF. In DNA form, the CDR3 reads TGTGCCAGCAACAAACAGGGGAGCCTTCAGCCCCAGCATTTT.

This clonotype was counted many times. This sequence may be a read error, since a much larger clone differs from it by one base. J is TRBJ2-1 and V is TRBV15, with D hard to call. The V end was cut by 1 base, the J end by 2 bases, with 9 bases between. Per germline, CDR1 LNHNV and CDR2 YYDKDF (reference sequence). This CDR3 contains 15 residues. CDR3 sequence reads: CATSRGKGTYNEQFF. In nucleotides, the CDR3 is TGTGCCACCAGCAGAGGGAAGGGTACCTACAATGAGCAGTTCTTC.

The chain joins TRBV29-1 to TRBJ1-1; D not certain. The germline V gene has CDR1 SQVTM and CDR2 ANQGSEA. The CDR3 is made up of 12 amino acids. CDR3 nucleotide sequence: TGCAGGTTAACAACAGAGAACACTGAAGCTTTCTTT. Protein product: CRLTTENTEAFF.

There are many counts of this clonotype. V usage is TRBV7-9 and J usage is TRBJ1-2; 10 bases align to TRBD1. The junction had 6 bases not matched to a gene; V was cut back by 5 bases and J by 6 bases. The CDR3 runs to 14 residues. The germline CDR1 and CDR2 sequences are SEHNR and FQNEAQ (reference sequence). The CDR3 spells CASSQGQGTDGYTF. CDR3 coding DNA: TGTGCCAGCAGCCAGGGACAGGGGACGGATGGCTACACCTTC.

This clonotype was seen repeatedly, ten times or more. The chain links TRBV27 to TRBJ1-5, with a possible D match to TRBD1 (5 bases). The CDR3 sequence is 13 residues long. Trimming removed 0 bases at V and 8 bases at J, with 8 bases between. Germline values: CDR1 MNHEY, CDR2 SMNVEV (reference sequence). The CDR3, as DNA: TGTGCCAGCAGTTTATCTGGCAGGGAGCCCCAGCATTTT. Translation: CASSLSGREPQHF.

The chain joins TRBV5-1 to TRBJ2-3; D is unclear. CDR3 length: 12 amino acids. Looked up from germline, CDR1 is SGHRS and CDR2 is YFSETQ. The V end lost 3 bases, the J end lost 5 bases, and 7 bases lay between the germline ends. The CDR3 DNA sequence: TGCGCCAGCAGCTCGGACCGAGATACGCAGTATTTT. Protein product: CASSSDRDTQYF.